The TCR beta chain under discussion was sequenced for a study of T cell responses to AZD1222 COVID-19 vaccine. This clone was seen once. Its antigen is currently unknown. This CDR3 comprises 15 residues. V gave up 4 bases and J gave up 7 bases; unmatched junction bases: 12. Germline assignment: CDR1 SGHTA and CDR2 FQGTGA. Sequenced by immunoSEQ multiplex PCR; TCRdb stores in-frame clones only, minus some. This table has more than 75,000 clones, under 90% appearing once. Study findings and constraints: Donors, mostly white British, included more females; clonal diversity was possibly underestimated. Dominant CD4 TCR responses targeted spike regions 160-218 and 743-854. Only a handful of AZD1222 recipients tested seropositive at baseline.

Sequenced material: peripheral blood, taken on day 0 of AZD1222 vaccination. The receptor comes from an adult in good health. The V gene is TRBV7-3, the J gene TRBJ1-2; 7 bases match TRBD1. The CDR3: CASSSSGGGLGGYTF. The CDR3 DNA sequence: TGTGCCAGCAGCTCCAGTGGAGGGGGCCTCGGTGGCTACACCTTC.